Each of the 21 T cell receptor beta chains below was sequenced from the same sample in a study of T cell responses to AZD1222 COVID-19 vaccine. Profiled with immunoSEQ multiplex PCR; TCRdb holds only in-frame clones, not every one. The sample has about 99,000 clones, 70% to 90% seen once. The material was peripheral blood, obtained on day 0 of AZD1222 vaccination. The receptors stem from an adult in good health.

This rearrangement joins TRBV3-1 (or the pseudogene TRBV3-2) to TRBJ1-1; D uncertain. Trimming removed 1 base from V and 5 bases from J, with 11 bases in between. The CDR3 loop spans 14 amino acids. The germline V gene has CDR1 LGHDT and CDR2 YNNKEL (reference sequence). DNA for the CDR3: TGTGCCAGCAGCCAAGTTTTACGGGGTACTGAAGCTTTCTTT. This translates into CASSQVLRGTEAFF.

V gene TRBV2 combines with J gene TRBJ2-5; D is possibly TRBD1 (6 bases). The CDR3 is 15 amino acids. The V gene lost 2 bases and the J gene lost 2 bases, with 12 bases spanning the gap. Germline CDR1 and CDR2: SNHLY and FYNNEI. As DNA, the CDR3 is TGTGCCAGCAGTGAACAGGGTAGGGGGCAAGAGACCCAGTACTTC. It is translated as CASSEQGRGQETQYF. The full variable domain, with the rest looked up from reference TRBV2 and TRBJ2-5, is EPEVTQTPSHQVTQMGQEVILRCVPISNHLYFYWYRQILGQKVEFLVSFYNNEISEKSEIFDDQFSVERPDGSNFTLKIRSTKLEDSAMYFCASSEQGRGQETQYFGPGTRLLVL.

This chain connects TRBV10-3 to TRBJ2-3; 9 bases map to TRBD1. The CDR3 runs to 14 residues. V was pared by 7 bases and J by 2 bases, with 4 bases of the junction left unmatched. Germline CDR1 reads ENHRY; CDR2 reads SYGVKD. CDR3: CAIMRQGVTDTQYF. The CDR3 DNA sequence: TGTGCCATCATGCGACAGGGGGTCACAGATACGCAGTATTTT.

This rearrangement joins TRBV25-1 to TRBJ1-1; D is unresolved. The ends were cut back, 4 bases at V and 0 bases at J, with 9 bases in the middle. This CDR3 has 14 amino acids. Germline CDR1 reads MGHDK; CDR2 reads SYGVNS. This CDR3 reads CASSVTAMNTEAFF. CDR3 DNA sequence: TGTGCCAGCAGTGTTACAGCCATGAACACTGAAGCTTTCTTT.

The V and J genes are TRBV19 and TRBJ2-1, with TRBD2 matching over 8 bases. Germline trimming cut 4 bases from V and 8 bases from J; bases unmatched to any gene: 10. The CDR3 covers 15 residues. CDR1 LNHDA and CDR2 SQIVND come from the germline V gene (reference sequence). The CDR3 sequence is CASSKLAVYIDEQFF. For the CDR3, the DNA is TGTGCCAGTAGTAAACTAGCGGTTTACATCGATGAGCAGTTCTTC.

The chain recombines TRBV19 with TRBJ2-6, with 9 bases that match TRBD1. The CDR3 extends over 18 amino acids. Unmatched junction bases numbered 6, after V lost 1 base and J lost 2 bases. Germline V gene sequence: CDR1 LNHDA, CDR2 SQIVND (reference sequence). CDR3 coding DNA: TGTGCCAGTAGTATAGCGACAGGGGGGATTACTGGGGCCAACGTCCTGACTTTC. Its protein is CASSIATGGITGANVLTF.

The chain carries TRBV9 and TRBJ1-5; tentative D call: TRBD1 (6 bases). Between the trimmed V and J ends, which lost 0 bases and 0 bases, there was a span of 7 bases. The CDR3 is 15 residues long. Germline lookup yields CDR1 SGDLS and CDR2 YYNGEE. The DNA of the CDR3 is TGTGCCAGCAGCGTAGGGGACAATAGCAATCAGCCCCAGCATTTT. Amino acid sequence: CASSVGDNSNQPQHF.

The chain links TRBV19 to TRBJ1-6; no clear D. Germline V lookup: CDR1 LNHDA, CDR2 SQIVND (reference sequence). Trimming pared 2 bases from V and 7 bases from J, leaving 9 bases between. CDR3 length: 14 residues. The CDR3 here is CASSISRMNSPLHF. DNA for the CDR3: TGTGCCAGTAGTATATCCAGGATGAATTCACCCCTCCACTTT.

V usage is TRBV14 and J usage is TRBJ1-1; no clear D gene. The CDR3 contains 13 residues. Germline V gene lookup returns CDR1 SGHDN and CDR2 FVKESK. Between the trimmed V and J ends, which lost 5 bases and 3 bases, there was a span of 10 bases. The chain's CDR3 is CASSGGAYTEAFF. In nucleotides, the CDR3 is TGTGCCAGCAGCGGTGGAGCCTACACTGAAGCTTTCTTT.

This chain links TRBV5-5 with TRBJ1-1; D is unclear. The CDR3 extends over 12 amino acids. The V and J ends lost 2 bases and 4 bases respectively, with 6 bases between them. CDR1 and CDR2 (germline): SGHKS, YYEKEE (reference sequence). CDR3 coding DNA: TGTGCCAGCAGCTTACGACTCACTGAAGCTTTCTTT. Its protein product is CASSLRLTEAFF. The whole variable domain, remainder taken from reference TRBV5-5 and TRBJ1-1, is DAGVTQSPTHLIKTRGQQVTLRCSPISGHKSVSWYQQVLGQGPQFIFQYYEKEERGRGNFPDRFSARQFPNYSSELNVNALLLGDSALYLCASSLRLTEAFFGQGTRLTVV.

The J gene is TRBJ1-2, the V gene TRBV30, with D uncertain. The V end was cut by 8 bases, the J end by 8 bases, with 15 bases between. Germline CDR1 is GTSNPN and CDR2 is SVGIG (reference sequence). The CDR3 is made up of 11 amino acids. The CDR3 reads CARSGGQGYTF. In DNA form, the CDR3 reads TGTGCCCGCTCGGGAGGGCAAGGCTACACCTTC.

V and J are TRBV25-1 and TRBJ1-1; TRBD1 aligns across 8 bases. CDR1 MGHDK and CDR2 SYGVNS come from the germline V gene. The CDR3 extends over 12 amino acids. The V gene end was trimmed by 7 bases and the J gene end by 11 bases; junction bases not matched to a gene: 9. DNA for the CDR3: TGTGCCAGCACAGGGACAGGCCCCAAGGCTTTCTTT. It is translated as CASTGTGPKAFF.

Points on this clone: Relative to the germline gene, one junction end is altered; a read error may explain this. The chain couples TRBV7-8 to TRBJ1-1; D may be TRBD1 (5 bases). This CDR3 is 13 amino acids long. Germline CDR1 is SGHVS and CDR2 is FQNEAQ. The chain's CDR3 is CASSMAGNPEAFF. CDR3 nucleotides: TGTGCCAGCAGCATGGCAGGGAACCCTGAAGCTTTCTTT.

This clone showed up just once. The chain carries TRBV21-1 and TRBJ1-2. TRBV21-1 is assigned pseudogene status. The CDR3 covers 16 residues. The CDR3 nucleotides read TGTGCCAGCAGCAACTGCGGGGGGAGGGCGAACTATGGCTACACCTTC. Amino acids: CASSNCGGRANYGYTF.

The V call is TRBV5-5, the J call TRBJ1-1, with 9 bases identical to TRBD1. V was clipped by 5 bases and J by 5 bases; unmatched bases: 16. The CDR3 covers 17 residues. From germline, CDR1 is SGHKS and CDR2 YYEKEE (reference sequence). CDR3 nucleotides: TGTGCCAGCAGGCAACAGGGGGCGGTGAGGATAGGGACTGAAGCTTTCTTT. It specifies CASRQQGAVRIGTEAFF.

CDR3 sequence (DNA): TGCGCCAGCAGCCAAGATCTCGGGGTGGGAGCCAAAAACATTCAGTACTTC. It yields the protein CASSQDLGVGAKNIQYF. V usage is TRBV4-3 and J usage is TRBJ2-4, with D perhaps matching TRBD2 (5 bases). CDR1 is LGHNA and CDR2 is YSLEER in the germline V gene. This CDR3 comprises 17 residues. The ends were cut back, 0 bases at V and 0 bases at J, with 12 bases in the middle.

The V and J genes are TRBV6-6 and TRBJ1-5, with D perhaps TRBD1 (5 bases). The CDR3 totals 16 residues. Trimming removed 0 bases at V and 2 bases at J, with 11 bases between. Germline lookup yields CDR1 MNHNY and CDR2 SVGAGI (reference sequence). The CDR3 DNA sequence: TGTGCCAGCAGTTACTCGGGGGGTGGGGGCAATCAGCCCCAGCATTTT. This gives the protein CASSYSGGGGNQPQHF.

The CDR3 DNA reads as TGTGCCAGCAGCTCCCTTGTTAGTGGCTACACCTTC. As protein: CASSSLVSGYTF. The chain uses TRBV5-5 and TRBJ1-2; no clear D gene. Trimming pared 3 bases from V and 7 bases from J, leaving 10 bases between. CDR1 is SGHKS and CDR2 is YYEKEE in the germline V gene (reference sequence). The CDR3 is 12 amino acids. The variable domain in full, completed from reference TRBV5-5 and TRBJ1-2, reads DAGVTQSPTHLIKTRGQQVTLRCSPISGHKSVSWYQQVLGQGPQFIFQYYEKEERGRGNFPDRFSARQFPNYSSELNVNALLLGDSALYLCASSSLVSGYTFGSGTRLTVV.

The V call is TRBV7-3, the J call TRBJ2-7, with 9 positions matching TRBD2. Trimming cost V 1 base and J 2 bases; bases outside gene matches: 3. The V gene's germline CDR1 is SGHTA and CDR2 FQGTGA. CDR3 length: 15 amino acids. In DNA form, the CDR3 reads TGTGCCAGCAGCTTAAGTTCTAGCGGGGCCTACGAGCAGTACTTC. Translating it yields CASSLSSSGAYEQYF.

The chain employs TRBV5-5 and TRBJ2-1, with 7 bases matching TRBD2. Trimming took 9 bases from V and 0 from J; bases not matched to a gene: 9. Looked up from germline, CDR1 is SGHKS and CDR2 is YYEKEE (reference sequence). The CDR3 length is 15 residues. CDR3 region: CANRRGDSSYNEQFF. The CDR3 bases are TGTGCCAACCGACGGGGGGATAGCTCCTACAATGAGCAGTTCTTC.

DNA of the CDR3: TGTGCCTGGACCCCGGGACTAGCGCCATACAATGAGCAGTTCTTC. Translated: CAWTPGLAPYNEQFF. V and J are TRBV30 and TRBJ2-1, with 10 bases lining up with TRBD2. The CDR3 has 15 residues. The trim removed 4 bases at V and 4 bases at J, leaving 7 bases unmatched. CDR1 is GTSNPN, CDR2 SVGIG, per germline (reference sequence).